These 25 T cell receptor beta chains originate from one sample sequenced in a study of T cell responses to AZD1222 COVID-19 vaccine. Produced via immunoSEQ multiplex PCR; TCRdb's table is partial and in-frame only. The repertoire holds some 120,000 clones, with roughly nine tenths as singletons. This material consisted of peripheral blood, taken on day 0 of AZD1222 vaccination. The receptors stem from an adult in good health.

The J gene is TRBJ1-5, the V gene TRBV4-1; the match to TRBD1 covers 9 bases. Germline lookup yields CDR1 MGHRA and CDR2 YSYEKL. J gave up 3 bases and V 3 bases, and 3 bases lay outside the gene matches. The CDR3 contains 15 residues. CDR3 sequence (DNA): TGCGCCAGCAGCCAGGACAGGGGAAACAATCAGCCCCAGCATTTT. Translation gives CASSQDRGNNQPQHF.

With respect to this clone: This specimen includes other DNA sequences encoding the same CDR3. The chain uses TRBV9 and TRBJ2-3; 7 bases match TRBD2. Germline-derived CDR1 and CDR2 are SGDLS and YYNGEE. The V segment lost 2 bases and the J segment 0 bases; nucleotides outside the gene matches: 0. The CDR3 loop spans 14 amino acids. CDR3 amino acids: CASSVGGSTDTQYF. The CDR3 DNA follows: TGTGCCAGCAGCGTCGGGGGGAGCACAGATACGCAGTATTTT.

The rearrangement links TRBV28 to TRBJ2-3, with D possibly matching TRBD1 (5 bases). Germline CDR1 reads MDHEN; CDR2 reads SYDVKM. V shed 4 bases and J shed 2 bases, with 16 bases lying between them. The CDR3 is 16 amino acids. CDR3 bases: TGTGCCAGCAGTTCAGGTGGGGCCTTTAACACAGATACGCAGTATTTT. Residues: CASSSGGAFNTDTQYF.

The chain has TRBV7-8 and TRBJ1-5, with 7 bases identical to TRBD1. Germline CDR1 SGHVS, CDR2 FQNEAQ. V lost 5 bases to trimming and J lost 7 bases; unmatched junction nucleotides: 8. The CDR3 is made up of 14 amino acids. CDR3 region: CASSRDRVSQPQHF. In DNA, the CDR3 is TGTGCCAGCAGCCGTGACAGGGTCAGCCAGCCCCAGCATTTT.

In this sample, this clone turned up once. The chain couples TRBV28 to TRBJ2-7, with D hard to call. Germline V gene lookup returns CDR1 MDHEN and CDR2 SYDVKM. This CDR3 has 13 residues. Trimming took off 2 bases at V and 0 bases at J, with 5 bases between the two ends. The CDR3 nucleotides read TGTGCCAGCAGTTTAGTTCTCTCCTACGAGCAGTACTTC. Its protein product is CASSLVLSYEQYF. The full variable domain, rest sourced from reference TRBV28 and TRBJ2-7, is DVKVTQSSRYLVKRTGEKVFLECVQDMDHENMFWYRQDPGLGLRLIYFSYDVKMKEKGDIPEGYSVSREKKERFSLILESASTNQTSMYLCASSLVLSYEQYFGPGTRLTVT.

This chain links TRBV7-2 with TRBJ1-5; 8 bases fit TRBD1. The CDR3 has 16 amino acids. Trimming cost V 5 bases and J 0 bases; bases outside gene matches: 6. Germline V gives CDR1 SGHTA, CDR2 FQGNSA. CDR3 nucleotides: TGTGCCAGCAGCCCCGACAGGGGACTTAGCAATCAGCCCCAGCATTTT. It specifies CASSPDRGLSNQPQHF.

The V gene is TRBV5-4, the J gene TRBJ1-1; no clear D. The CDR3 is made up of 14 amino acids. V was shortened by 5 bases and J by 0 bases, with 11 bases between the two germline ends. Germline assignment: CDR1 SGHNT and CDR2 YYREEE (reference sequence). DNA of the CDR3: TGTGCCAGCAGTCGGTACACCATGAACACTGAAGCTTTCTTT. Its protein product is CASSRYTMNTEAFF.

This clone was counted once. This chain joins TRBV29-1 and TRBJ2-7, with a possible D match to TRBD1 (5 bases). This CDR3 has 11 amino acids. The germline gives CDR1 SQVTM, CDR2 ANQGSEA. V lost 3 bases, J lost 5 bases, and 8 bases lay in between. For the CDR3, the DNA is TGCAGCGTTGAGCTCAGGGACGAGCAGTACTTC. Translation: CSVELRDEQYF.

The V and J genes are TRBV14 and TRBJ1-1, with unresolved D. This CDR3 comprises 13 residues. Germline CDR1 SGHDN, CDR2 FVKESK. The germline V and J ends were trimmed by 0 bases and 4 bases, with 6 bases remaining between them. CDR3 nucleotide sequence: TGTGCCAGCAGCCAAGATCGGCCCACTGAAGCTTTCTTT. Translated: CASSQDRPTEAFF. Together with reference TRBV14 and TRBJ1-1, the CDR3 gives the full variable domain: EAGVTQFPSHSVIEKGQTVTLRCDPISGHDNLYWYRRVMGKEIKFLLHFVKESKQDESGMPNNRFLAERTGGTYSTLKVQPAELEDSGVYFCASSQDRPTEAFFGQGTRLTVV.

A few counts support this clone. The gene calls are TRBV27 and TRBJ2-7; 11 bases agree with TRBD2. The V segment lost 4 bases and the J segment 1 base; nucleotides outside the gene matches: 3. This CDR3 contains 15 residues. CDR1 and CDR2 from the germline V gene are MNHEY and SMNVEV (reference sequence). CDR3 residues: CASSYASGGSYEQYF. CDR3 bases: TGTGCCAGCAGTTACGCTAGCGGGGGGTCCTACGAGCAGTACTTC.

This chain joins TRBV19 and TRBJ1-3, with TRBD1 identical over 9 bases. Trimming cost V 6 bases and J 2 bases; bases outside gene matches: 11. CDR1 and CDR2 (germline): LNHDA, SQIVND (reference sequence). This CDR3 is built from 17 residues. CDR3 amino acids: CASSRDRVGSAGNTIYF. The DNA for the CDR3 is TGTGCCAGTAGCCGGGACAGGGTCGGGTCGGCTGGAAACACCATATATTTT.

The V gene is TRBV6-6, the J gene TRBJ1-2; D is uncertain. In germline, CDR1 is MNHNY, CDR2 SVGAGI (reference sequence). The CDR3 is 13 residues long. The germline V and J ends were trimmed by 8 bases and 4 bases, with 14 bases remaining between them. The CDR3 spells CASGSEGIYGYTF. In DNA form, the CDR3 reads TGTGCCAGCGGCTCCGAGGGAATCTATGGCTACACCTTC.

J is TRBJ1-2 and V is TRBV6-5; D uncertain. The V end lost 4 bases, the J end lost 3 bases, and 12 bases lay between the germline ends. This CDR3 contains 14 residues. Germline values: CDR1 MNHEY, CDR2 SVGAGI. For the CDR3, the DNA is TGTGCCAGCAGTTCCCGGACCGGGGACTATGGCTACACCTTC. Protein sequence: CASSSRTGDYGYTF.

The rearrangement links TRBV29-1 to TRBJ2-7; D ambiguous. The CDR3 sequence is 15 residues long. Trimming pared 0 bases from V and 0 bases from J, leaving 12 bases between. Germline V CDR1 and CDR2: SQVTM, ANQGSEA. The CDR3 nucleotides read TGCAGCGTTGAAGATCCAAGACTTAGCTCCTACGAGCAGTACTTC. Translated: CSVEDPRLSSYEQYF.

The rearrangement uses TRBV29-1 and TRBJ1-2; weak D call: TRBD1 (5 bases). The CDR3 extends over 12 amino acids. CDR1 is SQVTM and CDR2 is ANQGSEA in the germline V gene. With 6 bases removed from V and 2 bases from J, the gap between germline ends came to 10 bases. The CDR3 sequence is CSVRGENYGYTF. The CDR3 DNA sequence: TGCAGCGTCCGAGGGGAAAACTATGGCTACACCTTC.

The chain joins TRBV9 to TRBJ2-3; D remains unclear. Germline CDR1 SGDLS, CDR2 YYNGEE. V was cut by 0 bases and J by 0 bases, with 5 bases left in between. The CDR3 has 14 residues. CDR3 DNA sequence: TGTGCCAGCAGCGTAGTACAGAGCACAGATACGCAGTATTTT. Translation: CASSVVQSTDTQYF.

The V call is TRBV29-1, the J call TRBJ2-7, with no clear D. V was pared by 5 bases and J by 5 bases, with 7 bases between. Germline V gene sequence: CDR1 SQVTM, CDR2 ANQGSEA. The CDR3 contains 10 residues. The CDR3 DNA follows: TGCAGCGTTCGCCGGGACGAGCAGTACTTC. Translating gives CSVRRDEQYF.

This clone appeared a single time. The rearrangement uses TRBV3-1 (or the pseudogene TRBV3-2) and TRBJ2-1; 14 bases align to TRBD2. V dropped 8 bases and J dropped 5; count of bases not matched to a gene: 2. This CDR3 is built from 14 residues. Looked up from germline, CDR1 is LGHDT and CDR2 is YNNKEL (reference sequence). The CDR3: CASRLAGGNNEQFF. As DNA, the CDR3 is TGTGCCAGCCGACTAGCGGGGGGGAACAATGAGCAGTTCTTC.

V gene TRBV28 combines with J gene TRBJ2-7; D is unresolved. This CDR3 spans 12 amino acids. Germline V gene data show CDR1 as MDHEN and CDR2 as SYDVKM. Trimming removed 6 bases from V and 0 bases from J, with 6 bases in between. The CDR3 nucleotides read TGTGCCAGCAGACCAGACTCCTACGAGCAGTACTTC. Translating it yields CASRPDSYEQYF. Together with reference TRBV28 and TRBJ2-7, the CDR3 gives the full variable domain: DVKVTQSSRYLVKRTGEKVFLECVQDMDHENMFWYRQDPGLGLRLIYFSYDVKMKEKGDIPEGYSVSREKKERFSLILESASTNQTSMYLCASRPDSYEQYFGPGTRLTVT.

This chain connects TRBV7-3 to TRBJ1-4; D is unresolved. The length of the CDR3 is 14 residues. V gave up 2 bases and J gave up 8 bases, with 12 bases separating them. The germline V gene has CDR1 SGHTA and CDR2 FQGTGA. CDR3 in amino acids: CASSLSGSDEKLFF. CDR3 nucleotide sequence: TGTGCCAGCAGCTTATCGGGATCCGACGAAAAACTGTTTTTT.

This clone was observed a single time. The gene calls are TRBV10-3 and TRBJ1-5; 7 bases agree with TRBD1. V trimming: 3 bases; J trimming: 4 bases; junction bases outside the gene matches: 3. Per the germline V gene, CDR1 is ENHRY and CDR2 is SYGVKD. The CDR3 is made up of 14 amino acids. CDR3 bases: TGTGCCATCAGTGAACAGGGGCTTAATCAGCCCCAGCATTTT. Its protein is CAISEQGLNQPQHF.

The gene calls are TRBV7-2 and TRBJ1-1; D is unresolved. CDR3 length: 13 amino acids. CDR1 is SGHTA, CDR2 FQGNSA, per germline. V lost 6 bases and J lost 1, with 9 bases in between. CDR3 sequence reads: CASRPTRNTEAFF. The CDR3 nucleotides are TGTGCCAGCAGACCCACAAGGAACACTGAAGCTTTCTTT.

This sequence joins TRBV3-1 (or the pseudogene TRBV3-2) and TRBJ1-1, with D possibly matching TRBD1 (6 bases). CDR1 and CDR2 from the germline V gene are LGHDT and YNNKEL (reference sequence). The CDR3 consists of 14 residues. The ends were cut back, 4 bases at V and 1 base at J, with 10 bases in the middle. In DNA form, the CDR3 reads TGTGCCAGCAGCCGGGAACAGGGGAACACTGAAGCTTTCTTT. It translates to CASSREQGNTEAFF.

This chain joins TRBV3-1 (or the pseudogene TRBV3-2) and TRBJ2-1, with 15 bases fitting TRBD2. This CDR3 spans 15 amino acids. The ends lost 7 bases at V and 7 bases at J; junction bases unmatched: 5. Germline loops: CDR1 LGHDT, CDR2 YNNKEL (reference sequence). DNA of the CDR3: TGTGCCAGCACCCTCGGGACTAGCGGGGGGAATGAGCAGTTCTTC. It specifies CASTLGTSGGNEQFF.

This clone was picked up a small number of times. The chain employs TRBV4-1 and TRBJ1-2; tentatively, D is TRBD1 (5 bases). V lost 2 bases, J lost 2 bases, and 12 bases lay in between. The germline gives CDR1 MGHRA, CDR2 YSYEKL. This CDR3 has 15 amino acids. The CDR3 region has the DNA TGCGCCAGCAGCCAAATAGGGGCAATAAACTATGGCTACACCTTC. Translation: CASSQIGAINYGYTF.